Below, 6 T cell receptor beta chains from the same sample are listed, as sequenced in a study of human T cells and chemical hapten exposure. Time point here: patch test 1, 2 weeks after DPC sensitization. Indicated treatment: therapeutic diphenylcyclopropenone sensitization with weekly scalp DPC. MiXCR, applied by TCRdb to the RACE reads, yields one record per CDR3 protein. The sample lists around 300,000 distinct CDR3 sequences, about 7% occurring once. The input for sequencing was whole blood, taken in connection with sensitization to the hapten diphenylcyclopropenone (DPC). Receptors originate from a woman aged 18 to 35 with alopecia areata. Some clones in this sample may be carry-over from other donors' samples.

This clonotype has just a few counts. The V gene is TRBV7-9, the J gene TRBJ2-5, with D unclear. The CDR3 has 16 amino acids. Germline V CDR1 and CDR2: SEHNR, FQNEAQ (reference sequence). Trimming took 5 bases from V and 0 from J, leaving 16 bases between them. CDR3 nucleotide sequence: TGTGCCAGCAGCCAACGGTTAACCACGTACCAAGAGACCCAGTACTTC. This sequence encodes CASSQRLTTYQETQYF.

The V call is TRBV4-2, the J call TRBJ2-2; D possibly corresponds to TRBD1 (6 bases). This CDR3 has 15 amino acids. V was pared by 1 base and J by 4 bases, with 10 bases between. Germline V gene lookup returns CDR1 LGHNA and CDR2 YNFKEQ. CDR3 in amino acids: CASSQGGQLTGELFF. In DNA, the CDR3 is TGTGCCAGCAGCCAAGGAGGACAGCTCACCGGGGAGCTGTTTTTT.

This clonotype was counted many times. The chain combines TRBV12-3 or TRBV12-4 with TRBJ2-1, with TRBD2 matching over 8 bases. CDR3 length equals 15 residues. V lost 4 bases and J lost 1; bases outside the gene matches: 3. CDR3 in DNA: TGTGCCAGCAGTTCGGTAGCGGGGTCCTACAATGAGCAGTTCTTC. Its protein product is CASSSVAGSYNEQFF.

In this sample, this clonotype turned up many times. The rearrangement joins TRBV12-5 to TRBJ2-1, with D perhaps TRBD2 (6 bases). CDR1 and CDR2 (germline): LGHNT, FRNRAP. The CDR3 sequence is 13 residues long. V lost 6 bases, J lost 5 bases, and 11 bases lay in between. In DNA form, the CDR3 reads TGTGCTAGTGGCCGGGACTTCGACAATGAGCAGTTCTTC. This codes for CASGRDFDNEQFF.

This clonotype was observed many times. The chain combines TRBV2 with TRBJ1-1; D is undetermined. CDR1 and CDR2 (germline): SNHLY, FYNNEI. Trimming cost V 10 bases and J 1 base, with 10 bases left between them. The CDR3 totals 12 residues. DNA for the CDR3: TGTGCCACCCTCGGGCGGAACACTGAAGCTTTCTTT. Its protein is CATLGRNTEAFF.

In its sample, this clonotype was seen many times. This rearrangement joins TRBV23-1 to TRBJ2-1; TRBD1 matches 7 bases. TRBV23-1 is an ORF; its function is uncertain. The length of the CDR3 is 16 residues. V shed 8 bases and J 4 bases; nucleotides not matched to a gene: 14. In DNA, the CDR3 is TGCGCCAGCGCCCCAGGGGGAACGTTTCTTTACAATGAGCAGTTCTTC. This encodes CASAPGGTFLYNEQFF.